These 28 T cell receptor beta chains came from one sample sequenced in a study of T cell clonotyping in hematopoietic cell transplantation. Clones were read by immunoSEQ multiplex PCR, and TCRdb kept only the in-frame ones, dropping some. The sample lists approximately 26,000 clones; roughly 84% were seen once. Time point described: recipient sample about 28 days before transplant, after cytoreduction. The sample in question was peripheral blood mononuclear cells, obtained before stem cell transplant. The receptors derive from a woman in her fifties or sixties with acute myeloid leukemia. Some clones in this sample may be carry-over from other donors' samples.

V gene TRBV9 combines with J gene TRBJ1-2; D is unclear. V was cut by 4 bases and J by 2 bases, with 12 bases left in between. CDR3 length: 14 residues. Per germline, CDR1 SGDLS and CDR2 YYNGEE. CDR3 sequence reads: CASSRREVNYGYTF. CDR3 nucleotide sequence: TGTGCCAGCAGCCGTCGGGAGGTAAACTATGGCTACACCTTC.

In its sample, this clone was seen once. The CDR3 spells CASSSTLAGGTNTQYF. CDR3 nucleotides: TGTGCCAGCAGCTCTACACTAGCGGGGGGCACGAATACGCAGTATTTT. This sequence joins TRBV11-2 and TRBJ2-3, with 12 nucleotides matching TRBD2. Germline V gives CDR1 SGHAT, CDR2 FQNNGV. CDR3 length: 16 amino acids. Trimming cost V 4 bases and J 7 bases; bases outside gene matches: 9.

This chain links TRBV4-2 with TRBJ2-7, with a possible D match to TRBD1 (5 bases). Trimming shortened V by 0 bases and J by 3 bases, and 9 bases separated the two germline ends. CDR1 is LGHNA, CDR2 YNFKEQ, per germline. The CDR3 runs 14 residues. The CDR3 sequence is CASSQEAGNYEQYF. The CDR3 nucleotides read TGTGCCAGCAGCCAAGAGGCAGGGAACTACGAGCAGTACTTC.

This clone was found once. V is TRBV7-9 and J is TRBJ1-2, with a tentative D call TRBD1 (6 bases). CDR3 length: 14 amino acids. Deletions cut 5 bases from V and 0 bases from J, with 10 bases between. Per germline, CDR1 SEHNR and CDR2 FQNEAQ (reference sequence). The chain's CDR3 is CASSTGLSNYGYTF. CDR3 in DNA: TGTGCCAGCAGCACAGGGCTCTCTAACTATGGCTACACCTTC.

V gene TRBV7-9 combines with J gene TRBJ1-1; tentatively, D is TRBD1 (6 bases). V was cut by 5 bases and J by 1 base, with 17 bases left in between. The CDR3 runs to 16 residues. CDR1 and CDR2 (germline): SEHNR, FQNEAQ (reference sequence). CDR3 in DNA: TGTGCCAGCAGCGTACTCCCGGGACAACAGAACACTGAAGCTTTCTTT. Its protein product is CASSVLPGQQNTEAFF.

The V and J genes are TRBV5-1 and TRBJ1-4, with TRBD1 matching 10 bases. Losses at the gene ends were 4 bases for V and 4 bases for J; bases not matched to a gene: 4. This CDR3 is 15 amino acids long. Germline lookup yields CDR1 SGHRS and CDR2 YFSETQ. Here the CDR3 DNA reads TGCGCCAGCAGCACCTGGACAGGGGGTAATGAAAAACTGTTTTTT. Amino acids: CASSTWTGGNEKLFF.

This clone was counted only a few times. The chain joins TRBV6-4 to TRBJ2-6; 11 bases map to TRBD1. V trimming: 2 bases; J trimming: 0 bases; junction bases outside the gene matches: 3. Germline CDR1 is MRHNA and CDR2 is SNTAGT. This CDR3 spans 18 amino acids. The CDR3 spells CASSDGTGGISGANVLTF. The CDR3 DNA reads TGTGCCAGCAGTGACGGGACAGGGGGAATCTCTGGGGCCAACGTCCTGACTTTC.

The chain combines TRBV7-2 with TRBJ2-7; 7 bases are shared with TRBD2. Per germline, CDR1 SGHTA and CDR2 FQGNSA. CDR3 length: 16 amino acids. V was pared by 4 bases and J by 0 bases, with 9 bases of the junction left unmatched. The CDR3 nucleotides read TGTGCCAGCAGCTGGGGGGGGTCTACTAGCTCCTACGAGCAGTACTTC. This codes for CASSWGGSTSSYEQYF. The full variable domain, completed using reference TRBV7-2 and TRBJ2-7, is GAGVSQSPSNKVTEKGKDVELRCDPISGHTALYWYRQSLGQGLEFLIYFQGNSAPDKSGLPSDRFSAERTGGSVSTLTIQRTQQEDSAVYLCASSWGGSTSSYEQYFGPGTRLTVT.

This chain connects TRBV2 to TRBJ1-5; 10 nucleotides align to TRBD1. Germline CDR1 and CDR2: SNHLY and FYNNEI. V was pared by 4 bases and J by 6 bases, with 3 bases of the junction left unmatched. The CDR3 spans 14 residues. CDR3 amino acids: CASSGTGGTQPQHF. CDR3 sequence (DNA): TGTGCCAGCAGTGGGACAGGGGGTACTCAGCCCCAGCATTTT.

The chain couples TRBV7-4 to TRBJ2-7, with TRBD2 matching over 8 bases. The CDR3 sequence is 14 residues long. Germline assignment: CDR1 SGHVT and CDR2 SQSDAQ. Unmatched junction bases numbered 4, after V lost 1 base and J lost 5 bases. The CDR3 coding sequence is TGTGCCAGCAGCTTAGGACGGGGGGGGCACGAGCAGTACTTC. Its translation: CASSLGRGGHEQYF.

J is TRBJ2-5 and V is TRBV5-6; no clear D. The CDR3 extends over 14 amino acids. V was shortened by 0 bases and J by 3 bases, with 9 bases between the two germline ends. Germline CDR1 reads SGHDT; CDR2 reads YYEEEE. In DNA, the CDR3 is TGTGCCAGCAGCTTGGAGGTACCCGAAGAGACCCAGTACTTC. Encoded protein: CASSLEVPEETQYF.

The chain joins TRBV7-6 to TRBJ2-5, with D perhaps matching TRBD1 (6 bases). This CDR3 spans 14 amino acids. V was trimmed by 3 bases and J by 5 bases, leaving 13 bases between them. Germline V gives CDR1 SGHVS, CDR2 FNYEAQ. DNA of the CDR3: TGTGCCAGCAGCTTTGACCCCACAGGGGAGACCCAGTACTTC. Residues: CASSFDPTGETQYF.

CDR3 coding DNA: TGTGCCAGCAGCTTCGGCGAACCGAACACCGGGGAGCTGTTTTTT. Its protein is CASSFGEPNTGELFF. The chain recombines TRBV7-3 with TRBJ2-2; D gene uncertain. CDR1 SGHTA and CDR2 FQGTGA come from the germline V gene. Trimming stripped 3 bases from V and 0 bases from J, with 8 bases between. The CDR3 extends over 15 amino acids.

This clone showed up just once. For the CDR3, the DNA is TGTGCCAGCAGCACCCCTGGCGGGACAAAAGAGACCCAGTACTTC. The encoded protein is CASSTPGGTKETQYF. The chain recombines TRBV7-2 with TRBJ2-5, with D perhaps matching TRBD1 or TRBD2 (6 bases each). Germline values: CDR1 SGHTA, CDR2 FQGNSA. CDR3 length: 15 residues. V was clipped by 5 bases and J by 3 bases, with 16 bases between them.

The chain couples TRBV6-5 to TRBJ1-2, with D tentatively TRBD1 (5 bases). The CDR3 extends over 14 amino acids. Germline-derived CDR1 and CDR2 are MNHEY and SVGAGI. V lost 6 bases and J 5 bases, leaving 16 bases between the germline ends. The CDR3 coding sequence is TGTGCCAGCAGGGGGACGGACGGAAGTTATGGCTACACCTTC. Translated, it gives CASRGTDGSYGYTF.

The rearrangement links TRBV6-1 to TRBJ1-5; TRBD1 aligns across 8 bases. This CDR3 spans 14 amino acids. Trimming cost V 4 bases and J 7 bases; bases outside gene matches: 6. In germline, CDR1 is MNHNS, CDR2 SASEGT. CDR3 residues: CASSVTGGGQPQHF. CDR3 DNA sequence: TGTGCCAGCAGTGTTACAGGGGGAGGACAGCCCCAGCATTTT.

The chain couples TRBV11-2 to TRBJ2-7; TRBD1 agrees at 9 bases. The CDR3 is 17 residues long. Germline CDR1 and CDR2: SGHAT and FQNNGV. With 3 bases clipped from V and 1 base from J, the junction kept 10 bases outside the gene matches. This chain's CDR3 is CASSFPVGDRASYEQYF. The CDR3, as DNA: TGTGCCAGCAGCTTCCCGGTCGGGGACAGGGCTTCCTACGAGCAGTACTTC.

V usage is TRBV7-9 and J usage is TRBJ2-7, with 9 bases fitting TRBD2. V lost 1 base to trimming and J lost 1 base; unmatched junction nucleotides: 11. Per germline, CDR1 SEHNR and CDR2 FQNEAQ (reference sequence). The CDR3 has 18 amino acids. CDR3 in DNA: TGTGCCAGCAGCTTAGGAGCGGGAGGAGTTGGAATATCCTACGAGCAGTACTTC. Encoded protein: CASSLGAGGVGISYEQYF.

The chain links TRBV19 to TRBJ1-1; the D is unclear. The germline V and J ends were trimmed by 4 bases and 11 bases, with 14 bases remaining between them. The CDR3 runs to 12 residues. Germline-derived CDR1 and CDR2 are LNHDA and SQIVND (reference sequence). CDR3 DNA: TGTGCCAGTAGTAGCAGTCGGGGTGGGGCTTTCTTT. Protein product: CASSSSRGGAFF. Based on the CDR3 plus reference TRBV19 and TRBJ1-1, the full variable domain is DGGITQSPKYLFRKEGQNVTLSCEQNLNHDAMYWYRQDPGQGLRLIYYSQIVNDFQKGDIAEGYSVSREKKESFPLTVTSAQKNPTAFYLCASSSSRGGAFFGQGTRLTVV.

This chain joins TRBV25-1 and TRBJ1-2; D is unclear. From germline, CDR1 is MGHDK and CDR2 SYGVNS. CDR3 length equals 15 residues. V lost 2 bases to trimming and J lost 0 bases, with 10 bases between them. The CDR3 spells CASSEGRSSNYGYTF. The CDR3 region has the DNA TGTGCCAGCAGTGAAGGCAGGTCCTCTAACTATGGCTACACCTTC.

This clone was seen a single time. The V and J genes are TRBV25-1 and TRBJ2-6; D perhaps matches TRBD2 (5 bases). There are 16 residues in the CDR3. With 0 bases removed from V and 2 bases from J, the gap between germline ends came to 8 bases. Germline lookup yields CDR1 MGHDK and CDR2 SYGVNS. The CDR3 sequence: CASSEYGGTGANVLTF. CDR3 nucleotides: TGTGCCAGCAGTGAATATGGAGGAACTGGGGCCAACGTCCTGACTTTC.

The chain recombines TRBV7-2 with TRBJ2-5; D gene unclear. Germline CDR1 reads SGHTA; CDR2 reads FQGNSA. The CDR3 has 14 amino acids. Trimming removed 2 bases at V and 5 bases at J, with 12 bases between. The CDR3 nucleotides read TGTGCCAGCAGCTTATGGGCCCCTGGGGAGACCCAGTACTTC. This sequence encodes CASSLWAPGETQYF.

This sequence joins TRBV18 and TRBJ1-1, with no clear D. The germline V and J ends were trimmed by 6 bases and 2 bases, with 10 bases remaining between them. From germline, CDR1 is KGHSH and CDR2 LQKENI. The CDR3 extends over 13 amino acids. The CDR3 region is CASSPGYNTEAFF. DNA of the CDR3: TGTGCCAGCTCTCCGGGTTATAACACTGAAGCTTTCTTT.

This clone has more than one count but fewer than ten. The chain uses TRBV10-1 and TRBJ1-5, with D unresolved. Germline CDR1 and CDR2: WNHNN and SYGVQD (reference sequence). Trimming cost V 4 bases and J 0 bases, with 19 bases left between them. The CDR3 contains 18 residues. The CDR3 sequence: CASSVGDSVISSNQPQHF. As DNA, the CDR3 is TGCGCCAGCAGTGTAGGCGATTCCGTAATAAGTAGCAATCAGCCCCAGCATTTT.

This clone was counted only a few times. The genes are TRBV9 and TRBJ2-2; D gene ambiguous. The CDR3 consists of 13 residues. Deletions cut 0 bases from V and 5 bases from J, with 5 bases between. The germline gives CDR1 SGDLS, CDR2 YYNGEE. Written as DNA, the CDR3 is TGTGCCAGCAGCGTAGGGGGTACCGGGGAGCTGTTTTTT. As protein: CASSVGGTGELFF.

This chain's CDR3 is CASSQDIGRIYEQYF. DNA for the CDR3: TGCGCCAGCAGCCAAGATATCGGCCGCATCTACGAGCAGTACTTC. This chain connects TRBV4-3 to TRBJ2-7; D gene uncertain. This CDR3 is built from 15 residues. Trimming left V 0 bases short and J 3 bases short, with 12 bases between. The germline CDR1 and CDR2 sequences are LGHNA and YSLEER.

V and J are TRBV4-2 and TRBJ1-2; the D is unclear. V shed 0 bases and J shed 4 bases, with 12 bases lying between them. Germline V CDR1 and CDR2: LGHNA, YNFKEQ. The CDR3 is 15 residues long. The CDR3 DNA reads TGTGCCAGCAGCCAAGATGCCCAGGCAGTCTATGGCTACACCTTC. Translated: CASSQDAQAVYGYTF.

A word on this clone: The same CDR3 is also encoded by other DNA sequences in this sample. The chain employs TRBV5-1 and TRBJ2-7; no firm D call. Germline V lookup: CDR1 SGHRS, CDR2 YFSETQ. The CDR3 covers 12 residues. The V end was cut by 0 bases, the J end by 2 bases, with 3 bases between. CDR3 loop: CASSLDAYEQYF. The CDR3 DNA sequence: TGCGCCAGCAGCTTGGATGCCTACGAGCAGTACTTC.